The clone carrying this T cell receptor (gamma chain) was seen a few times. Its matching antigen is unknown. These data belong to a study of human gamma delta and Vdelta1 T cells. General observations from the study: Acute myeloid leukemia was reportedly broadly targeted by polyclonal Delta One T cells.

This CDR3 has 13 amino acids. Germline CDR1 reads VENAVY; CDR2 reads YDSYNSRV. Trimming at V came to 6 bases and at J to 5 bases, leaving 10 bases not matched to a gene. TCRdb re-called the PCR reads using CATT. This table holds 4,000 to 5,000 gamma-chain clones, around 33% found once. V usage is TRGV8 and J usage is TRGJ1 or TRGJ2. The sequenced sample was Vdelta1 gamma-delta T cells from blood grown in culture (DOT cells). This TCR derives from a human donor in good health. The CDR3 nucleotides are TGTGCCACCTGGCAAAAAGGGGATTATAAGAAACTCTTT. It specifies CATWQKGDYKKLF.